The sequence of this TCR beta chain was determined in a study of T cells in Graves' hyperthyroidism and ophthalmopathy. This clonotype was recorded at least ten times. Per germline, CDR1 SGHTA and CDR2 FQGNSA. The CDR3 sequence is 17 residues long. Trimming took 2 bases from V and 6 from J, leaving 23 bases between them. The CDR3 regions of TCR beta were amplified from RNA transcripts. HTBI primers were the set used in a first-round RT-PCR of the TCR CDR3. TCRdb re-called the multiplex PCR reads with MiXCR, one entry per CDR3 protein. The table records roughly 49,000 distinct CDR3 sequences, roughly 51% of them present only once.

Sequencing was carried out using peripheral blood or thyroid tissue (not recorded which). This TCR derives from a man between 18 and 29 years old with Graves' hyperthyroidism. The gene calls are TRBV7-2 and TRBJ2-7, with D maybe TRBD2 (6 bases). The CDR3 DNA reads TGTGCCAGCAGCTTACAACCGGGGGTCTTAGGGAATGGCGAGCAGTACTTC. This codes for CASSLQPGVLGNGEQYF.